This T cell receptor beta chain was retrieved from a study of T cell clonotyping in hematopoietic cell transplantation. Sequenced by immunoSEQ multiplex PCR; TCRdb stores in-frame clones only, minus some. This table has about 5,000 clones, about nine tenths appearing once. Overall study results and limits: Higher Inverse Simpson Index values in graft donor and pretransplant recipient predicted broader posttransplant TCR diversity.

This clone was seen a single time. Its antigen remains unidentified. The germline gives CDR1 KGHSH, CDR2 LQKENI. V was trimmed by 3 bases and J by 3 bases, leaving 8 bases between them. The CDR3 runs to 14 residues. The gene calls are TRBV18 and TRBJ2-2, with TRBD2 as a possible D gene (6 bases). Sequencing was performed on peripheral blood mononuclear cells, taken 100 days after allogeneic stem cell transplant. The source is a female patient in her forties or fifties who had an allogeneic stem cell transplant from a related donor, so the T cells may come from the graft donor. Some clones in this sample may be carry-over from other donors' samples. CDR3 sequence (DNA): TGTGCCAGCTCACCCGGGGGATACACCGGGGAGCTGTTTTTT. This encodes CASSPGGYTGELFF.